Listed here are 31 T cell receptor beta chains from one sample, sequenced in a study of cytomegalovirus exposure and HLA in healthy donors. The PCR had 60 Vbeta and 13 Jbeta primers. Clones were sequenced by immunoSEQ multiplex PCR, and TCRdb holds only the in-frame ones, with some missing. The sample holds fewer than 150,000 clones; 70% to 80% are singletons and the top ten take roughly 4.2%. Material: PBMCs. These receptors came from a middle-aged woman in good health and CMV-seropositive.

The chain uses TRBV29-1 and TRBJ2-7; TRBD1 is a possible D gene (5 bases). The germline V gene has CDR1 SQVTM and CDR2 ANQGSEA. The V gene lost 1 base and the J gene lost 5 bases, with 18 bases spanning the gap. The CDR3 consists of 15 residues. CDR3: CSVEGVQGKTDEQYF. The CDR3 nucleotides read TGCAGCGTTGAAGGGGTCCAGGGTAAGACCGACGAGCAGTACTTC.

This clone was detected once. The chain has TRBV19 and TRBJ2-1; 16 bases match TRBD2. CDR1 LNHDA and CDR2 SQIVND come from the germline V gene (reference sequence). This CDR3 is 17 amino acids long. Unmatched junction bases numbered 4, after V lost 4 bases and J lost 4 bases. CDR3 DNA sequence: TGTGCCAGTAGTACTGGGACTAGCGGGGGGGCATACAATGAGCAGTTCTTC. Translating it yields CASSTGTSGGAYNEQFF.

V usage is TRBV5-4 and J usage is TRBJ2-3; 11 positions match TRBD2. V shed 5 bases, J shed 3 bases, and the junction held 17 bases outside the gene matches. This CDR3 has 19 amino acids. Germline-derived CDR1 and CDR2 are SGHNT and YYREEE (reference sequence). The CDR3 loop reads CASSRDLAGGPIVTDTQYF. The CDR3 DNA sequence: TGTGCCAGCAGTCGGGACTTAGCGGGAGGGCCGATCGTAACAGATACGCAGTATTTT. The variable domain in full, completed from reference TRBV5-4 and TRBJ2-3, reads ETGVTQSPTHLIKTRGQQVTLRCSSQSGHNTVSWYQQALGQGPQFIFQYYREEENGRGNFPPRFSGLQFPNYSSELNVNALELDDSALYLCASSRDLAGGPIVTDTQYFGPGTRLTVL.

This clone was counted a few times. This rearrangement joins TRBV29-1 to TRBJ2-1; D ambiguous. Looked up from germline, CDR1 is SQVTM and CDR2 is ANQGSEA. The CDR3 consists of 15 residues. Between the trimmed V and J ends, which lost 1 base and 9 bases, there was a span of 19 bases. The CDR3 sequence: CSVEGSHALTSEQFF. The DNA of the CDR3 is TGCAGCGTTGAAGGATCCCATGCCCTAACGAGTGAGCAGTTCTTC.

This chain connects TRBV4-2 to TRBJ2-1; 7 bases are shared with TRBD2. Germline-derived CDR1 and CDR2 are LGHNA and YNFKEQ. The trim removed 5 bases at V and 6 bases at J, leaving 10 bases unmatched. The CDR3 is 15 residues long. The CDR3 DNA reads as TGTGCCAGCAGCTTAGAGGCACTAGCGATCAATGAGCAGTTCTTC. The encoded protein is CASSLEALAINEQFF.

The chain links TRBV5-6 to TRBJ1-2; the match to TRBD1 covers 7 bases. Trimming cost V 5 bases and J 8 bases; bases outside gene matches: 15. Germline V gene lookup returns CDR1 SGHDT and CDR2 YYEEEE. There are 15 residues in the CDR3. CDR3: CASSLGAGGVVGYTF. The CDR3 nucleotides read TGTGCCAGCAGTCTCGGGGCAGGGGGAGTAGTAGGCTACACCTTC.

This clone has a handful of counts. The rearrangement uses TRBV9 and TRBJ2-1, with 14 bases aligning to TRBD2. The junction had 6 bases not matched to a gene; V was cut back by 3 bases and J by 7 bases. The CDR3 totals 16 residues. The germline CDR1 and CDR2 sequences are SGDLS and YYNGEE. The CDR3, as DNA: TGTGCCAGCAGCGCGAGTGGGACTAGCGGGAGTAATGAGCAGTTCTTC. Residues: CASSASGTSGSNEQFF.

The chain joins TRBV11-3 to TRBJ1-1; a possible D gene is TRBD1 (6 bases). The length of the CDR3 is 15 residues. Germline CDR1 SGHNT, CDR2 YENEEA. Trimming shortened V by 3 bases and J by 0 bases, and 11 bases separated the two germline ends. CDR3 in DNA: TGTGCCAGCAGCTTCCGGACAGACTTGAACACTGAAGCTTTCTTT. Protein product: CASSFRTDLNTEAFF.

Written as DNA, the CDR3 is TGCGCCAGCAGCCTTCGGACAGGCCTTAACACTGAAGCTTTCTTT. Translation: CASSLRTGLNTEAFF. The chain has TRBV4-1 and TRBJ1-1, with 7 nucleotides matching TRBD1. CDR3 length: 15 residues. J gave up 2 bases and V 4 bases, and 7 bases lay outside the gene matches. The germline V gene encodes CDR1 MGHRA and CDR2 YSYEKL.

CDR3 region: CASSPGGAQETQYF. CDR3 DNA: TGTGCCAGCAGCCCCGGGGGGGCCCAAGAGACCCAGTACTTC. The V gene is TRBV7-9, the J gene TRBJ2-5; 8 positions agree with TRBD2. V dropped 5 bases and J dropped 1; count of bases not matched to a gene: 3. The CDR3 is made up of 14 amino acids. Germline V gives CDR1 SEHNR, CDR2 FQNEAQ (reference sequence). Drawing the rest from reference TRBV7-9 and TRBJ2-5, the complete variable domain is DTGVSQNPRHKITKRGQNVTFRCDPISEHNRLYWYRQTLGQGPEFLTYFQNEAQLEKSRLLSDRFSAERPKGSFSTLEIQRTEQGDSAMYLCASSPGGAQETQYFGPGTRLLVL.

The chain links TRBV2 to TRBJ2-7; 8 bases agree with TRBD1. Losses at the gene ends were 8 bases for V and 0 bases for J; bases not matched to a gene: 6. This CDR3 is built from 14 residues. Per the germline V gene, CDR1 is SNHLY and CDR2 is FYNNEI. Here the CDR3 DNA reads TGTGCCAGCCAACGGACAGGGCCCTCCTACGAGCAGTACTTC. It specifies CASQRTGPSYEQYF. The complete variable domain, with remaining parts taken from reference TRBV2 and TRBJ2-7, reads EPEVTQTPSHQVTQMGQEVILRCVPISNHLYFYWYRQILGQKVEFLVSFYNNEISEKSEIFDDQFSVERPDGSNFTLKIRSTKLEDSAMYFCASQRTGPSYEQYFGPGTRLTVT.

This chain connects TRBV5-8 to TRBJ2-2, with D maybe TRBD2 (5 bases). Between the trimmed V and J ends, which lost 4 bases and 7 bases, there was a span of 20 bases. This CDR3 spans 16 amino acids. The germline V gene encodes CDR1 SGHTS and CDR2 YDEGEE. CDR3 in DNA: TGTGCCAGCAGCCCGGGAAGTGGCCGAGTGAACGGGGAGCTGTTTTTT. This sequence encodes CASSPGSGRVNGELFF.

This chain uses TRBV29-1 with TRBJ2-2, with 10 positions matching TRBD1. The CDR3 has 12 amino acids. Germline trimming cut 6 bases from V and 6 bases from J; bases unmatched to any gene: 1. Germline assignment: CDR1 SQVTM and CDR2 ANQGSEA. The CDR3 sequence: CSVDRGPGELFF. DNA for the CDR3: TGCAGCGTCGACAGGGGGCCCGGGGAGCTGTTTTTT.

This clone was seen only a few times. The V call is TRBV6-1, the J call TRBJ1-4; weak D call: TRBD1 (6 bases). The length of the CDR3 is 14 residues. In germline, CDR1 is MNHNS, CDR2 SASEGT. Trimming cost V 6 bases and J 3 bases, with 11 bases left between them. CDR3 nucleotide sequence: TGTGCCAGCAGAACAGGGATGGCTAATGAAAAACTGTTTTTT. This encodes CASRTGMANEKLFF.

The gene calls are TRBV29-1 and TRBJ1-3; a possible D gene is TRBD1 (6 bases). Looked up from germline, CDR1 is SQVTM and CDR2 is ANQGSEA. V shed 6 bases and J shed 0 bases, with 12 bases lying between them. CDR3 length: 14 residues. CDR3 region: CSVLDRSSGNTIYF. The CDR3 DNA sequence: TGCAGCGTCTTAGACAGGTCCTCTGGAAACACCATATATTTT.

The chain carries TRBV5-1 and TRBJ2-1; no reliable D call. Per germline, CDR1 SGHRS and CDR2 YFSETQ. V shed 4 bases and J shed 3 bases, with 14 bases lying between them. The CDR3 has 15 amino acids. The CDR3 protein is CASSVRRRRYNEQFF. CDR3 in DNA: TGCGCCAGCAGCGTGCGCCGCCGCCGCTACAATGAGCAGTTCTTC.

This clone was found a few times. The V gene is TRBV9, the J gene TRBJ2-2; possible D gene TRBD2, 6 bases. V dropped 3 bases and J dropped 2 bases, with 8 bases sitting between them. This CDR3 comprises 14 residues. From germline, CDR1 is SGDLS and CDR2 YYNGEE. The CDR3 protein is CASSGGGNTGELFF. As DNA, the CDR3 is TGTGCCAGCAGCGGGGGAGGAAACACCGGGGAGCTGTTTTTT.

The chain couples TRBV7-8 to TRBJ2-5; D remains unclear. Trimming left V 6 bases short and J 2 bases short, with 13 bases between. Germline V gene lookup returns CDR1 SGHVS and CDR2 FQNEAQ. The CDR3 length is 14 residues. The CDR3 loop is CASSPTRVQETQYF. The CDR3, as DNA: TGTGCCAGCAGTCCCACACGGGTACAAGAGACCCAGTACTTC.

CDR3 amino acids: CASSGGSSYEQYF. CDR3 in DNA: TGCGCCAGCAGCGGCGGGAGCTCCTACGAGCAGTACTTC. This rearrangement joins TRBV5-1 to TRBJ2-7; TRBD2 matches at 7 bases. The ends lost 4 bases at V and 0 bases at J; junction bases unmatched: 1. This CDR3 is 13 amino acids long. Per the germline V gene, CDR1 is SGHRS and CDR2 is YFSETQ.

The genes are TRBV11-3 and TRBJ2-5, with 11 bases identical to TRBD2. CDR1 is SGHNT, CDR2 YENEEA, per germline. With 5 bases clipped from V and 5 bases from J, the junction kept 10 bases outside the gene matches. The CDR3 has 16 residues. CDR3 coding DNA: TGTGCCAGCAGCATTGGTAGCGGGGGGGCCGGTGAGACCCAGTACTTC. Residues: CASSIGSGGAGETQYF.

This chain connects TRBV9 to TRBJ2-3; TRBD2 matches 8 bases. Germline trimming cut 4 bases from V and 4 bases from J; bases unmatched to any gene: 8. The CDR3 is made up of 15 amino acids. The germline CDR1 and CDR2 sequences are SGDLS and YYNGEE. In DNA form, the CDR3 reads TGTGCCAGCAGCCCCGGAGCGGGAGAATCAGATACGCAGTATTTT. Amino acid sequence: CASSPGAGESDTQYF.

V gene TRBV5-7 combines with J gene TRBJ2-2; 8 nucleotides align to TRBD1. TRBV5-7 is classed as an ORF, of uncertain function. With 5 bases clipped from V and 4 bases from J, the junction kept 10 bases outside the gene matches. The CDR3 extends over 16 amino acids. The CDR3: CASSIGTGSLTGELFF. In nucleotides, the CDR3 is TGTGCCAGCAGTATTGGGACAGGATCACTCACCGGGGAGCTGTTTTTT.

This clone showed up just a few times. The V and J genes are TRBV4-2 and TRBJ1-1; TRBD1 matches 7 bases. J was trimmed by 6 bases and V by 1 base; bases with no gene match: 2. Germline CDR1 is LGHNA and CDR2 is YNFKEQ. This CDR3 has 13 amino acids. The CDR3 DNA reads TGTGCCAGCAGCCAAGTGAGGGGGCCTGAAGCTTTCTTT. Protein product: CASSQVRGPEAFF.

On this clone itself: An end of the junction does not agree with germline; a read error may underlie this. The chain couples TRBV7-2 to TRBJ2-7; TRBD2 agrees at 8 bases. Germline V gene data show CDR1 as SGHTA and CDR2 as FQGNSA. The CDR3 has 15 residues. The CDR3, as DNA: TGTGCCGGCAGTTTTGGAGAATCGGGACTAGACGAGCAGTACTTC. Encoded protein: CAGSFGESGLDEQYF.

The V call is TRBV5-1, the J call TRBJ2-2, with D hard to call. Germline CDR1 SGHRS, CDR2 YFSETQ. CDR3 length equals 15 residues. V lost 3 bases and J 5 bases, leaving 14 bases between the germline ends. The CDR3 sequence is CASSSGHIGTGELFF. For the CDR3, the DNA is TGCGCCAGCAGCTCCGGCCACATCGGGACCGGGGAGCTGTTTTTT.

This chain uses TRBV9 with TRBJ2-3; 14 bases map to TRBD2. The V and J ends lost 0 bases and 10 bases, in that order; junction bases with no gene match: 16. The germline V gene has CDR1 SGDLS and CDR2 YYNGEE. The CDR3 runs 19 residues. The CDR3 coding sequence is TGTGCCAGCAGCGTAGTAGCCACAGACCGACTAGCGGGAGGGAGTTCGCAGTATTTT. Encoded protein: CASSVVATDRLAGGSSQYF.

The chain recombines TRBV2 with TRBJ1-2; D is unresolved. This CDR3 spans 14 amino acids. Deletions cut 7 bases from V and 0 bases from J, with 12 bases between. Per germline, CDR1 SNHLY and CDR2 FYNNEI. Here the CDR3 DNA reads TGTGCCAGCAACAGCGGAGCCCCTAACTATGGCTACACCTTC. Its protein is CASNSGAPNYGYTF.

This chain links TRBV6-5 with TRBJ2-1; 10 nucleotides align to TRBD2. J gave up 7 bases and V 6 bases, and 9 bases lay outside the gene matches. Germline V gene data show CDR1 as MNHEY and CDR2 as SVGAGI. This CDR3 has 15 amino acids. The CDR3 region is CASSTGSSGRNEQFF. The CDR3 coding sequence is TGTGCCAGCAGCACCGGGTCTAGCGGGAGAAATGAGCAGTTCTTC.

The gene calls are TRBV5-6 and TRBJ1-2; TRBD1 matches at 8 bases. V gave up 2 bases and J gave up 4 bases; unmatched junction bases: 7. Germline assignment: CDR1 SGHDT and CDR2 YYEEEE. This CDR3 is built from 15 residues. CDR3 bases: TGTGCCAGCAGCTTTCGCACACAGGGGGGCTATGGCTACACCTTC. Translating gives CASSFRTQGGYGYTF.

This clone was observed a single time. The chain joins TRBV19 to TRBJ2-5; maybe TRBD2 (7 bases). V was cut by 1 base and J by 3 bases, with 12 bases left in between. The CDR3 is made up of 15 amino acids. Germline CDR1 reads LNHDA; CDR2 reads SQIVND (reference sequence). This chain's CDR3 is CASSIAGGGEETQYF. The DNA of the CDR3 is TGTGCCAGTAGTATAGCGGGGGGCGGGGAAGAGACCCAGTACTTC.

The CDR3 sequence is CASSSGGRTQYF. The CDR3 DNA sequence: TGTGCCAGCAGCTCCGGGGGTAGGACGCAGTATTTT. The gene calls are TRBV7-2 and TRBJ2-3; tentatively, D is TRBD2 (6 bases). V was clipped by 4 bases and J by 9 bases, with 11 bases between them. The CDR3 totals 12 residues. In germline, CDR1 is SGHTA, CDR2 FQGNSA.